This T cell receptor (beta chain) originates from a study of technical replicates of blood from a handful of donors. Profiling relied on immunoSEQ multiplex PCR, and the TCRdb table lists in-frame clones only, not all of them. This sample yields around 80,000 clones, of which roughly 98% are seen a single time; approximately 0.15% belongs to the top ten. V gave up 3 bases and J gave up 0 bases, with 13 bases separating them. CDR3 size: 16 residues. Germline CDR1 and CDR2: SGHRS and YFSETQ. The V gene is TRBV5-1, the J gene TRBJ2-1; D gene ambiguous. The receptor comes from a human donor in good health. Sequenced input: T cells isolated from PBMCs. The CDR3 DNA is TGCGCCAGCAGCTCCTCGACTCCCAGCTCCTACAATGAGCAGTTCTTC. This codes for CASSSSTPSSYNEQFF.